Below are 27 T cell receptor beta chains sequenced from a single sample in a study of PD-L1 blockade in urothelial cancer (dated by TCRdb to 2016 to 2017). Receptor amplification or capture employed the immunoSEQ multiplex PCR assay. The table was pulled from immuneACCESS by TCRdb, which kept in-frame rearrangements only. Such tables lose some clones; where checked, under half of the loss comes from unresolved V genes, and the rest has no known cause. The table for this sample lists about 22,000 clones; around 90% of them were counted only once. 16% of the sample goes to the ten largest clones. The sequencing used PBMCs, collected around atezolizumab (anti-PD-L1) treatment. The source of these receptors is a woman aged 60 to 75 with urothelial cancer.

J is TRBJ2-7 and V is TRBV7-8; 13 bases are a match to TRBD2. CDR1 and CDR2 (germline): SGHVS, FQNEAQ. V dropped 5 bases and J dropped 3; count of bases not matched to a gene: 16. This CDR3 has 19 residues. CDR3 DNA: TGTGCCAGCAGCCCGCAACCCTTGACTAGCGGGAGGTCTCACTACGAGCAGTACTTC. Its protein product is CASSPQPLTSGRSHYEQYF.

The gene calls are TRBV15 and TRBJ2-7, with 8 bases identical to TRBD2. CDR3 length: 16 amino acids. Germline lookup yields CDR1 LNHNV and CDR2 YYDKDF (reference sequence). V lost 3 bases to trimming and J lost 3 bases; unmatched junction nucleotides: 10. The CDR3 coding sequence is TGTGCCACCAGCAGCCCCGAGGGGGGACTAGGCTACGAGCAGTACTTC. Its protein is CATSSPEGGLGYEQYF.

The genes are TRBV28 and TRBJ1-6; the D gene is possibly TRBD1 (5 bases). Germline V gene data show CDR1 as MDHEN and CDR2 as SYDVKM. The CDR3 is 15 amino acids. V lost 6 bases and J lost 0, with 9 bases in between. CDR3 amino acids: CASRGGSSYNSPLHF. The CDR3 DNA reads as TGTGCCAGCAGGGGGGGGAGCTCCTATAATTCACCCCTCCACTTT.

The chain has TRBV7-9 and TRBJ1-1, with TRBD1 matching 7 bases. Germline V gene lookup returns CDR1 SEHNR and CDR2 FQNEAQ (reference sequence). CDR3 length: 15 amino acids. The trim removed 5 bases at V and 1 base at J, leaving 7 bases unmatched. The DNA of the CDR3 is TGTGCCAGCAGCGCACCGGGACAGAGGAACACTGAAGCTTTCTTT. This gives the protein CASSAPGQRNTEAFF.

The rearrangement uses TRBV5-8 and TRBJ2-5; tentatively, D is TRBD2 (5 bases). The ends were cut back, 3 bases at V and 8 bases at J, with 17 bases in the middle. CDR3 length: 14 residues. Germline assignment: CDR1 SGHTS and CDR2 YDEGEE. The CDR3 is CASSSWTVGVTQYF. DNA of the CDR3: TGTGCCAGCAGCTCCTGGACTGTCGGAGTAACCCAGTACTTC.

The rearrangement joins TRBV27 to TRBJ2-1; tentative D call: TRBD2 (6 bases). Deletions cut 2 bases from V and 3 bases from J, with 20 bases between. CDR1 is MNHEY, CDR2 SMNVEV, per germline (reference sequence). The CDR3 loop spans 18 amino acids. The CDR3 coding sequence is TGTGCCAGCAGTTTAGGTCCAACACTAGCAAAACTCTACAATGAGCAGTTCTTC. Translated: CASSLGPTLAKLYNEQFF.

The chain carries TRBV14 and TRBJ1-5; no clear D. CDR1 is SGHDN and CDR2 is FVKESK in the germline V gene. The CDR3 runs 13 residues. The germline V and J ends were trimmed by 2 bases and 8 bases, with 10 bases remaining between them. CDR3 loop: CASSQQAREPQHF. The CDR3 coding sequence is TGTGCCAGCAGCCAACAGGCGAGGGAGCCCCAGCATTTT.

This chain uses TRBV19 with TRBJ2-7, with 10 bases lining up with TRBD1. The CDR3 extends over 14 amino acids. The J segment lost 3 bases and the V segment lost 5 bases, leaving 4 bases of the junction unmatched. The germline V gene encodes CDR1 LNHDA and CDR2 SQIVND (reference sequence). CDR3: CASSPGTGVYEQYF. CDR3 sequence (DNA): TGTGCCAGTAGTCCGGGGACAGGGGTCTACGAGCAGTACTTC.

This clone came up once. The gene calls are TRBV5-1 and TRBJ2-3; the match to TRBD1 covers 9 bases. This CDR3 has 15 amino acids. The V gene's germline CDR1 is SGHRS and CDR2 YFSETQ. J was trimmed by 3 bases and V by 3 bases; bases with no gene match: 5. The CDR3 sequence: CASSSSDRGTDTQYF. The CDR3 DNA sequence: TGCGCCAGCAGCTCCTCGGACAGGGGAACAGATACGCAGTATTTT.

This clone was seen just once. This chain uses TRBV7-8 with TRBJ2-1; 7 nucleotides line up with TRBD2. Germline-derived CDR1 and CDR2 are SGHVS and FQNEAQ. The CDR3 totals 16 residues. J lost 8 bases, V lost 1 base, and 11 bases had no gene match. CDR3 DNA: TGTGCCAGCAGCTTAGGAACTGTTGCGGGAGTGGATGAGCAGTTCTTC. It encodes CASSLGTVAGVDEQFF.

The chain carries TRBV7-9 and TRBJ2-7, with D perhaps matching TRBD1 (6 bases). V shed 5 bases and J shed 2 bases, with 13 bases lying between them. This CDR3 is built from 14 residues. Germline values: CDR1 SEHNR, CDR2 FQNEAQ (reference sequence). CDR3 sequence reads: CASSPGDKPYEQYF. CDR3 nucleotide sequence: TGTGCCAGCAGCCCCGGGGACAAACCCTACGAGCAGTACTTC.

The rearrangement links TRBV9 to TRBJ2-1; 9 bases match TRBD2. CDR1 and CDR2 from the germline V gene are SGDLS and YYNGEE. V was clipped by 8 bases and J by 8 bases; unmatched bases: 11. The CDR3 is 14 amino acids. The CDR3 DNA reads as TGTGCCAGTCGTAGACTAGCGGTGTATGATGAGCAGTTCTTC. Amino acid sequence: CASRRLAVYDEQFF.

The rearrangement links TRBV6-5 to TRBJ1-5, with D hard to call. This CDR3 has 15 amino acids. V was cut by 2 bases and J by 0 bases, with 8 bases left in between. Germline V CDR1 and CDR2: MNHEY, SVGAGI. Here the CDR3 reads CASSYGRLSNQPQHF. In DNA form, the CDR3 reads TGTGCCAGCAGTTACGGGAGGCTTAGCAATCAGCCCCAGCATTTT.

The V gene is TRBV27, the J gene TRBJ2-1, with D maybe TRBD1 (5 bases). The CDR3 totals 13 residues. Per germline, CDR1 MNHEY and CDR2 SMNVEV (reference sequence). The V and J ends lost 0 bases and 10 bases respectively, with 10 bases between them. CDR3 loop: CASSLSGHWEQFF. In nucleotides, the CDR3 is TGTGCCAGCAGTTTATCAGGACATTGGGAGCAGTTCTTC.

The chain uses TRBV15 and TRBJ2-3; TRBD2 matches at 8 bases. V shed 2 bases, J shed 3 bases, and the junction held 7 bases outside the gene matches. CDR1 LNHNV and CDR2 YYDKDF come from the germline V gene (reference sequence). The CDR3 runs 16 residues. The CDR3 loop reads CATSRWGTRGTDTQYF. The CDR3 DNA reads as TGTGCCACCAGCAGATGGGGGACTAGAGGTACAGATACGCAGTATTTT.

The chain links TRBV29-1 to TRBJ1-2; TRBD1 agrees at 11 bases. The CDR3 consists of 13 residues. Germline V lookup: CDR1 SQVTM, CDR2 ANQGSEA. With 6 bases clipped from V and 2 bases from J, the junction kept 2 bases outside the gene matches. CDR3 in amino acids: CSVRTGGNYGYTF. For the CDR3, the DNA is TGCAGCGTGAGGACAGGGGGCAACTATGGCTACACCTTC.

The rearrangement joins TRBV5-6 to TRBJ2-7; TRBD2 might be the D (6 bases). Trimming pared 4 bases from V and 3 bases from J, leaving 17 bases between. Germline V gene lookup returns CDR1 SGHDT and CDR2 YYEEEE. The CDR3 has 15 residues. CDR3 sequence (DNA): TGTGCCAGCAGCGCGGGGACTGGGTGGGGCTACGAGCAGTACTTC. The encoded protein is CASSAGTGWGYEQYF.

The V call is TRBV6-1, the J call TRBJ2-2; D might be TRBD2 (5 bases). The V gene's germline CDR1 is MNHNS and CDR2 SASEGT. This CDR3 has 16 amino acids. V was pared by 2 bases and J by 4 bases, with 14 bases between. In DNA form, the CDR3 reads TGTGCCAGCAGTGAAATTCGCCGGGGAGTCACCGGGGAGCTGTTTTTT. Its translation is CASSEIRRGVTGELFF.

The gene calls are TRBV7-9 and TRBJ2-2; the match to TRBD1 covers 8 bases. The CDR3 covers 15 residues. CDR1 is SEHNR and CDR2 is FQNEAQ in the germline V gene (reference sequence). With 3 bases clipped from V and 6 bases from J, the junction kept 6 bases outside the gene matches. The CDR3: CASSFRGRDSGELFF. DNA for the CDR3: TGTGCCAGCAGCTTCAGGGGGCGCGACTCCGGGGAGCTGTTTTTT.

The CDR3 nucleotides read TGTGCCAGCAGTCCGACAGGGAGCAACAATCAGCCCCAGCATTTT. It yields the protein CASSPTGSNNQPQHF. The chain couples TRBV28 to TRBJ1-5; TRBD1 aligns across 7 bases. With V trimmed by 5 bases and J by 3 bases, 7 bases remained unmatched. This CDR3 spans 15 amino acids. Germline V gives CDR1 MDHEN, CDR2 SYDVKM. Complete variable domain (other parts from reference TRBV28 and TRBJ1-5): DVKVTQSSRYLVKRTGEKVFLECVQDMDHENMFWYRQDPGLGLRLIYFSYDVKMKEKGDIPEGYSVSREKKERFSLILESASTNQTSMYLCASSPTGSNNQPQHFGDGTRLSIL.

This chain links TRBV6-1 with TRBJ2-7; 14 bases align to TRBD2. The CDR3 is 15 residues long. V trimming: 8 bases; J trimming: 6 bases; junction bases outside the gene matches: 9. Per germline, CDR1 MNHNS and CDR2 SASEGT. The CDR3 DNA reads TGTGCCAGCCACTATCCGGGACTAGCGGGAGTCGAGCAGTACTTC. It translates to CASHYPGLAGVEQYF.

The gene calls are TRBV29-1 and TRBJ2-1, with TRBD1 identical over 8 bases. The V and J ends lost 0 bases and 1 base, in that order; junction bases with no gene match: 5. The CDR3 is made up of 16 amino acids. CDR1 and CDR2 from the germline V gene are SQVTM and ANQGSEA. The CDR3 protein is CSVEDPGQESYNEQFF. DNA for the CDR3: TGCAGCGTTGAAGATCCGGGACAGGAGTCCTACAATGAGCAGTTCTTC.

The chain has TRBV21-1 and TRBJ2-1; TRBD2 reflects the table's D call only, with no check against the DNA. TRBV21-1 is termed a pseudogene. The CDR3 extends over 20 amino acids. CDR3 loop: CASSKGGSFQRREAYNEQFF. CDR3 bases: TGTGCCAGCAGCAAGGGGGGATCTTTTCAGCGGCGGGAGGCCTACAATGAGCAGTTCTTC.

The rearrangement links TRBV7-3 to TRBJ2-5; 8 nucleotides line up with TRBD1. The germline V gene encodes CDR1 SGHTA and CDR2 FQGTGA. The CDR3 spans 15 residues. Trimming at V came to 5 bases and at J to 2 bases, leaving 7 bases not matched to a gene. The CDR3 DNA follows: TGTGCCAGCAGCCCCGGACAGGGCCTACAAGAGACCCAGTACTTC. Encoded protein: CASSPGQGLQETQYF.

The gene calls are TRBV5-1 and TRBJ1-2; no clear D gene. Trimming stripped 0 bases from V and 5 bases from J, with 11 bases between. Germline CDR1 reads SGHRS; CDR2 reads YFSETQ. The CDR3 runs 14 residues. The DNA of the CDR3 is TGCGCCAGCAGCTTGGATAAGGGAGGGTATGGCTACACCTTC. This gives the protein CASSLDKGGYGYTF. The full variable domain, with the rest looked up from reference TRBV5-1 and TRBJ1-2, is KAGVTQTPRYLIKTRGQQVTLSCSPISGHRSVSWYQQTPGQGLQFLFEYFSETQRNKGNFPGRFSGRQFSNSRSEMNVSTLELGDSALYLCASSLDKGGYGYTFGSGTRLTVV.

The genes are TRBV19 and TRBJ2-1, with 8 nucleotides matching TRBD2. This CDR3 spans 14 amino acids. CDR1 is LNHDA, CDR2 SQIVND, per germline (reference sequence). V shed 9 bases, J shed 0 bases, and the junction held 4 bases outside the gene matches. CDR3: CASQRELSYNEQFF. DNA for the CDR3: TGTGCCAGCCAGCGGGAGCTCTCCTACAATGAGCAGTTCTTC.

The chain links TRBV4-3 to TRBJ2-7, with 7 bases aligning to TRBD1. V lost 2 bases to trimming and J lost 3 bases; unmatched junction nucleotides: 4. Germline CDR1 and CDR2: LGHNA and YSLEER. The CDR3 spans 14 residues. DNA of the CDR3: TGCGCCAGCAGCCAACAAACAGGGGACTACGAGCAGTACTTC. The encoded protein is CASSQQTGDYEQYF.